This T cell receptor beta chain emerged from a study of CD8 T cells in Susac syndrome. Trimming cost V 4 bases and J 0 bases, with 8 bases left between them. Germline V CDR1 and CDR2: SQVTM, ANQGSEA. The CDR3 runs to 13 residues. Reverse transcription of about 0.5 to 1 ug RNA was carried out with random hexamers. From the immunoSEQ multiplex PCR reads, TCRdb called clonotypes with MiXCR, one entry per CDR3 protein. The sample yields about 300,000 distinct CDR3 sequences, approximately 89% seen once. TEMRA cells were FACS-enriched, with CD8+ and CD4+ T cells isolated negatively. This sequence was found in a human donor with multiple sclerosis. This chain joins TRBV29-1 and TRBJ2-3; a possible D gene is TRBD2 (6 bases). Sequenced sample: CD8+ T cells from PBMCs. In nucleotides, the CDR3 is TGCAGCGTTGTGGGGGGTAGCACAGATACGCAGTATTTT. Protein product: CSVVGGSTDTQYF.